A selection of T cell receptor beta chains follows, all from one sample in a study of blood T cell repertoires in COVID-19. The table came from immunoSEQ multiplex PCR; TCRdb's copy has only in-frame clones and leaves some out. Of some 490,000 clones listed, 80% to 90% were seen once; the top ten hold 7% to 10%. Sequences were obtained from PBMCs or T cells enriched from blood (not recorded which). The receptors were gathered from a woman in her fifties or sixties who had recovered from COVID-19. Each CDR3 is given with its conserved first and last residue. The D gene is left open where the match is weak. Size tells how often a clone was seen (once, few, many) or the class of an expanded clone, and some rows leave it out.

NA TRBJ1-4 TRBV6-5 NA TGTGCCAGCAGTTCCGGGACAACAACTAATGAAAAACTGTTTTTT CASSSGTTTNEKLFF
NA TRBJ2-6 TRBV7-8 NA TGTGCCAGCAGCGTTCAAACAGGGCCTGGGGCCAACGTCCTGACTTTC CASSVQTGPGANVLTF
TRBD1 TRBJ2-7 TRBV10-3 NA TGTGCCATCAGGGGGACAGGGGGCGGGGAGCAGTACTTC CAIRGTGGGEQYF
TRBD1 TRBJ1-2 TRBV3-1/TRBV3-2 NA TGTGCCAGCAGCCATCTCGACAGGGGGCATCGTGGCTACACCTTC CASSHLDRGHRGYTF
NA TRBJ1-3 TRBV5-4 NA TGTGCCAGCAGCTTGTTCGGGGTCGGAAACACCATATATTTT CASSLFGVGNTIYF
NA TRBJ2-2 TRBV18 NA TGTGCCAGCTCACCAACTTTAGCTACCGCGAACACCGGGGAGCTGTTTTTT CASSPTLATANTGELFF
NA TRBJ1-3 TRBV4-1 NA TGCGCCAGCAGCCAAGGTTTGAAACAGGAGGGAAACACCATATATTTT CASSQGLKQEGNTIYF
NA TRBJ1-2 TRBV28 few TGTGCCAGCGGCAGGGGCAGCTATGGCTACACCTTC CASGRGSYGYTF
NA TRBJ1-1 TRBV18 NA TGTGCCAGCTCACCAAACTTTATTCGGGCTTTCTTT CASSPNFIRAFF
NA TRBJ2-3 TRBV2 NA TGTGCCAGCTCTATCACAGATACGCAGTATTTT CASSITDTQYF
TRBD1 TRBJ2-2 TRBV29-1 NA TGCAGCGCGAGATCCTCCCTGGGACAGGGAAACACCGGGGAGCTGTTTTTT CSARSSLGQGNTGELFF
TRBD2 TRBJ2-2 TRBV5-1 once TGCGCCAGCAGCTTGCGAGGGCTAGCGGGGGGTACCGGGGAGCTGTTTTTT CASSLRGLAGGTGELFF
TRBD1 TRBJ1-2 TRBV7-9 NA TGTGCCAGCAGCCCCCGGGACAGGGGGCATGGCTACACCTTC CASSPRDRGHGYTF
NA TRBJ1-4 TRBV18 NA TGTGCCAGCTCACCGGACGGGACAACTAATGAAAAACTGTTTTTT CASSPDGTTNEKLFF
TRBD1 TRBJ2-5 TRBV27 NA TGTGCCAGCAGTTTAGGGACAGGCCCAGGGACCCAGTACTTC CASSLGTGPGTQYF
NA TRBJ1-2 TRBV30 NA TGTGCCTGGAGTGTTGGCAGGGGTAACTATGGCTACACCTTC CAWSVGRGNYGYTF
NA TRBJ2-1 TRBV29-1 NA TGCAGCGTTGCGAGCTCCTACAATGAGCAGTTCTTC CSVASSYNEQFF
TRBD1 TRBJ1-6 TRBV5-1 NA TGCGCCAGCAGCTGGACAGGGCTTAATTCACCCCTCCACTTT CASSWTGLNSPLHF
NA TRBJ1-4 TRBV29-1 NA TGCAGCGTTGAGGAGGGCTCTAATGAAAAACTGTTTTTT CSVEEGSNEKLFF
NA TRBJ1-1 TRBV24-1 NA TGTGCCACAATGCGGGGGGCGGACACTGAAGCTTTCTTT CATMRGADTEAFF
TRBD1 TRBJ2-7 TRBV9 NA TGTGCCAGCAGCGTAGGGACAGGGGAGACTTCGCAGTACTTC CASSVGTGETSQYF
NA TRBJ1-6 TRBV6-6 NA TGTGCCAGCAGTTACTCGGCCAATTCACCCCTCCACTTT CASSYSANSPLHF
TRBD2 TRBJ2-3 TRBV5-1 once TGCGCCAGCAGCCCAAGGACTAGCGGGGGAGATACGCAGTATTTT CASSPRTSGGDTQYF
NA TRBJ1-4 TRBV6-5 few TGTGCCAGCAGTTACTCTTTGACAGCAACTAATGAAAAACTGTTTTTT CASSYSLTATNEKLFF
NA TRBJ1-6 TRBV27 NA TGTGCCAGCAGTTTTAGCGGGTATAATTCACCCCTCCACTTT CASSFSGYNSPLHF
NA TRBJ2-7 TRBV3-1/TRBV3-2 NA TGTGCCAGCAGCCAAGGAGGGGGCGGGACTTTCTACGAGCAGTACTTC CASSQGGGGTFYEQYF
TRBD1 TRBJ1-5 TRBV6-5 NA TGTGCCAGCAGGGGACCAGGGGGTTATCAGCCCCAGCATTTT CASRGPGGYQPQHF
TRBD1 TRBJ1-2 TRBV7-8 NA TGTGCCAGCAGCCCGTCAACAGGGGACTACTATGGCTACACCTTC CASSPSTGDYYGYTF
NA TRBJ2-3 TRBV5-6 NA TGTGCCAGCAGCTTGGCGACAGATACGCAGTATTTT CASSLATDTQYF
NA TRBJ1-2 TRBV3-1/TRBV3-2 NA TGTGCCAGCAACTCAGGGGTCGGCTACACCTTC CASNSGVGYTF
NA TRBJ2-3 TRBV7-9 NA TGTGCCAGCAGCCTCACGTGGGTAGCGGACCCCGATACGCAGTATTTT CASSLTWVADPDTQYF
NA TRBJ1-4 TRBV11-2 NA TGTGCCAGCCCACCCAGAGGGTTAAGTGAAAAACTGTTTTTT CASPPRGLSEKLFF
NA TRBJ1-1 TRBV28 NA TGTGCCAGCAGTTTAGGTACTACTGAAGCTTTCTTT CASSLGTTEAFF
NA TRBJ2-3 TRBV6-5 NA TGTGCCAGCAGGGGGGCAGCGACAGATACGCAGTATTTT CASRGAATDTQYF
TRBD1 TRBJ2-5 TRBV5-1 NA TGCGCCAGCAGCTTGGACGGGACAGGGGGCGGAGAGACCCAGTACTTC CASSLDGTGGGETQYF
NA TRBJ1-2 TRBV6-4 NA TGTGCCAGCAGTGGAGAGGGACTTCAAGGCTACACCTTC CASSGEGLQGYTF
TRBD1 TRBJ1-1 TRBV5-1 NA TGCGCCAGCACCCTCGGGAGACAGGGTTCAGCTGAAGCTTTCTTT CASTLGRQGSAEAFF
NA TRBJ1-5 TRBV27 NA TGTGCCAGCAGCCGTGACAGTCCCTCGGGGCCCCAGCATTTT CASSRDSPSGPQHF
TRBD1 TRBJ1-2 TRBV27 NA TGTGCCAGCACGGACAGGGGGCAAACCTATGGCTACACCTTC CASTDRGQTYGYTF
NA TRBJ1-2 TRBV24-1 few TGTGCCACCAGTGAGAGGTCTACGGGGGGCTACACCTTC CATSERSTGGYTF
NA TRBJ1-6 TRBV3-1/TRBV3-2 NA TGTGCCAGCAGCCAAATTACTGCCGGGGTTTCACCCCTCCACTTT CASSQITAGVSPLHF
TRBD1 TRBJ1-2 TRBV11-2 NA TGTGCCAGCAGTGGACAGGGGGCTGGCTACACCTTC CASSGQGAGYTF